Listed below are T cell receptor beta chains from one sample, sequenced in a study of cytomegalovirus exposure and HLA in healthy donors. Assay: immunoSEQ multiplex PCR; the TCRdb copy retains only in-frame clones and omits some. The sample shows 120,000 to 150,000 clones, about four fifths of them seen only once. Sequencing input: PBMCs. The origin of the receptors is a woman between 40 and 55 years old in good health and CMV-seropositive. Each CDR3 is given without its conserved first and last residue. A row's size may be missing; if present it is once, few, many or a size class.

cdr3_aa v_call clone_size
ASSFTDNAGQAREWAEETQY TRBV5-1 -
ASQTGGSYNSPLH TRBV5-1 few
SSSLTPTGGYNEQF TRBV7-3 -
ASSAGRRNFNEKLF TRBV19 -
SAVGREGRDGTEAF TRBV29-1 few
ASSRDRLPDTQY TRBV27 -
SGNPSAGMEQF TRBV29-1 -
ASRDYGGIDGETQY TRBV6-6 -
ASSLGLAGNGEQY TRBV11-1 -
ASRSRGPNQPQH TRBV2 -
ATTGGGYTIY TRBV28 -
ASSYLAGGDNEQF TRBV6-5 -
ASSPSLTSGGTTPGELF TRBV18 -
ASSGTDSGANVLT TRBV5-1 few
ASTTIGGEQY TRBV6-5 -
ASSTTVTGKFRETQY TRBV18 -
ASSPRGGAQETQY TRBV7-9 -
ASSLSTANYGYT TRBV5-4 -
ASSPMAGEGEQY TRBV18 -
ASSATTSGVDTQY TRBV13 -